What follows is one TCR beta chain and its context. No antigen is known for it. Method: immunoSEQ multiplex PCR; TCRdb's copy keeps in-frame clones and lacks some. The data contain just over 2,000,000 clones, roughly 94% of them singletons. Trimming took off 5 bases at V and 1 base at J, with 16 bases between the two ends. Germline values: CDR1 MNHEY, CDR2 SMNVEV (reference sequence). The CDR3 has 16 amino acids. These data come from a study of shared clonotypes between healthy human individuals. Study summary: Every donor yielded three CD4 naive, three CD4 memory, two CD8 naive and one CD8 memory plate. Findings of the study overall: Of the naive CD4 clonotypes, approximately 5% were shared across a handful of donors. Donor clonotype sharing was expected to depend on sequencing depth.

The material sequenced was naive CD4+ T cells sorted from blood. Subset of the sample: CD45RA+ positively selected. The V gene is TRBV27, the J gene TRBJ2-3; D may be TRBD1 or TRBD2 (6 bases each). The receptor was isolated from a man aged 18 to 30 in good health. The CDR3 sequence: CASSPEGGFGTDTQYF. The DNA for the CDR3 is TGTGCCAGCAGTCCCGAGGGGGGATTCGGCACAGATACGCAGTATTTT.